This is a list of T cell receptor beta chains from one sample in a study of cytomegalovirus exposure and HLA in healthy donors. Produced via immunoSEQ multiplex PCR; TCRdb's table is partial and in-frame only. The sample carries 120,000 or so clones, 80% to 90% recorded once. Material: PBMCs. The receptors derive from a woman younger than 35 in good health and CMV-seronegative. CDR3s include the opening cysteine and the closing phenylalanine or tryptophan. A D gene is named only where the DNA matches it firmly. Clone sizes are given selectively: once, few, many, or a class where the clone is expanded.

V gene: TRBV6-5; J gene: TRBJ1-1; D gene: NA; clone size: NA; CDR3 DNA: TGTGCCAGCAGTATAACAGACAGGAACACTGAAGCTTTCTTT; CDR3 protein: CASSITDRNTEAFF
V gene: TRBV7-8; J gene: TRBJ2-5; D gene: TRBD2; clone size: once; CDR3 DNA: TGTGCCAGCAGCTTATCCCCAGCGGGAGGGGCGACTCGCGGGGGGACCCAGTACTTC; CDR3 protein: CASSLSPAGGATRGGTQYF
V gene: TRBV21-1; J gene: TRBJ2-7; D gene: NA; clone size: NA; CDR3 DNA: TGTGCCAGCAGCAAAGGGACAGGGCCTCACTACGAGCAGTACTTC; CDR3 protein: CASSKGTGPHYEQYF
V gene: TRBV28; J gene: TRBJ2-7; D gene: TRBD1; clone size: few; CDR3 DNA: TGTGCCAGCAGTAAACCCTCAGGGGGCTCCTACGAGCAGTACTTC; CDR3 protein: CASSKPSGGSYEQYF
V gene: TRBV29-1; J gene: TRBJ2-7; D gene: TRBD1; clone size: NA; CDR3 DNA: TGCAGCGTTGTACAGGGGTCGTACGAGCAGTACTTC; CDR3 protein: CSVVQGSYEQYF
V gene: TRBV7-8; J gene: TRBJ1-2; D gene: NA; clone size: NA; CDR3 DNA: TGTGCCAGCAGCTTTACGGTCGGGGTGCTCGGGTATGGCTACACCTTC; CDR3 protein: CASSFTVGVLGYGYTF
V gene: TRBV5-8; J gene: TRBJ2-7; D gene: NA; clone size: NA; CDR3 DNA: TGTGCCAGCAGCTTGCTGCTCAGGTACCGGGAGGGGGCCTCCTACGAGCAGTACTTC; CDR3 protein: CASSLLLRYREGASYEQYF
V gene: TRBV5-4; J gene: TRBJ2-7; D gene: TRBD2; clone size: NA; CDR3 DNA: TGTGCCAGCAGCCCGGATGATAGCGGGAGTACGAACGAGCAGTACTTC; CDR3 protein: CASSPDDSGSTNEQYF
V gene: TRBV9; J gene: TRBJ2-7; D gene: TRBD2; clone size: NA; CDR3 DNA: TGTGCCAGCAGCCTGACTAGCGGCTACGAGCAGTACTTC; CDR3 protein: CASSLTSGYEQYF
V gene: TRBV4-2; J gene: TRBJ2-1; D gene: TRBD2; clone size: NA; CDR3 DNA: TGTGCCAGCAGCCAAGACGCGGGAGTCCAATCCTACAATGAGCAGTTCTTC; CDR3 protein: CASSQDAGVQSYNEQFF
V gene: TRBV6-4; J gene: TRBJ1-6; D gene: NA; clone size: NA; CDR3 DNA: TGTGCCAGCAGTGAAACAGGGCAGCTAAATTCACCCCTCCACTTT; CDR3 protein: CASSETGQLNSPLHF
V gene: TRBV5-1; J gene: TRBJ2-7; D gene: NA; clone size: NA; CDR3 DNA: TGCGCCAGCAGCTTGGCCTTCTCCGGTCCGGGCGAGCAGTACTTC; CDR3 protein: CASSLAFSGPGEQYF
V gene: TRBV18; J gene: TRBJ1-2; D gene: NA; clone size: NA; CDR3 DNA: TGTGCCAGCTCACCACCAGGGCCGGGGTACGGCTACACCTTC; CDR3 protein: CASSPPGPGYGYTF
V gene: TRBV7-2; J gene: TRBJ2-3; D gene: TRBD1; clone size: NA; CDR3 DNA: TGTGCCAGCAGCTTGGGACAGGGCACAGATACGCAGTATTTT; CDR3 protein: CASSLGQGTDTQYF
V gene: TRBV28; J gene: TRBJ2-1; D gene: TRBD1; clone size: NA; CDR3 DNA: TGTGCCAGCAGGCCCGACAGGGTCAGTGAGCAGTTCTTC; CDR3 protein: CASRPDRVSEQFF
V gene: TRBV11-2; J gene: TRBJ2-2; D gene: NA; clone size: once; CDR3 DNA: TGTGCCAGCAGCCCCCACGAAGGAGGGCGAACCGGGGAGCTGTTTTTT; CDR3 protein: CASSPHEGGRTGELFF
V gene: TRBV7-9; J gene: TRBJ1-1; D gene: NA; clone size: NA; CDR3 DNA: TGTGCCAGCAGCTTAGCGAGAGGGGGTGAAGCTTTCTTT; CDR3 protein: CASSLARGGEAFF
V gene: TRBV19; J gene: TRBJ2-5; D gene: NA; clone size: once; CDR3 DNA: TGTGCCAGACCTTTCCGAACCGATCGCCGCGTCCAAGAGACCCAGTACTTC; CDR3 protein: CARPFRTDRRVQETQYF
V gene: TRBV28; J gene: TRBJ2-7; D gene: NA; clone size: NA; CDR3 DNA: TGTGCCAGCAGCCGACTCAGTCCTGGTTTATCCTACGAGCAGTACTTC; CDR3 protein: CASSRLSPGLSYEQYF
V gene: TRBV5-4; J gene: TRBJ2-7; D gene: TRBD2; clone size: once; CDR3 DNA: TGTGCCAGCAGCGGTGGGACTAGCGGGAGGTACGAGCAGTACTTC; CDR3 protein: CASSGGTSGRYEQYF
V gene: TRBV2; J gene: TRBJ2-1; D gene: NA; clone size: NA; CDR3 DNA: TGTGCCAGCAGTGCCGACACCTCCTACAATGAGCAGTTCTTC; CDR3 protein: CASSADTSYNEQFF
V gene: TRBV10-3; J gene: TRBJ2-3; D gene: TRBD1; clone size: NA; CDR3 DNA: TGTGCCATCAGCCCCGGACAGGGGGGAACAGATACGCAGTATTTT; CDR3 protein: CAISPGQGGTDTQYF
V gene: TRBV27; J gene: TRBJ2-3; D gene: NA; clone size: once; CDR3 DNA: TGTGCCAGCAGTTTACGCGGGAGCACAGATACGCAGTATTTT; CDR3 protein: CASSLRGSTDTQYF
V gene: TRBV6-6; J gene: TRBJ2-5; D gene: TRBD2; clone size: NA; CDR3 DNA: TGTGCCACCAATAAGCGGGAGGGCCGTTTGGGGGAGACCCAGTACTTC; CDR3 protein: CATNKREGRLGETQYF
V gene: TRBV14; J gene: TRBJ2-5; D gene: NA; clone size: NA; CDR3 DNA: TGTGCCAGCGGGCAGGCGGGGACCCAGTACTTC; CDR3 protein: CASGQAGTQYF
V gene: TRBV2; J gene: TRBJ2-1; D gene: TRBD1; clone size: NA; CDR3 DNA: TGTGCCAGCAGACCTATCACAGGGGGCGCTTCTTTTATCGTCCACTATGAGCAGTTCTTC; CDR3 protein: CASRPITGGASFIVHYEQFF
V gene: TRBV30; J gene: TRBJ2-5; D gene: NA; clone size: NA; CDR3 DNA: TGTGCCTGGAACGTACAGGTAGAAGAGACCCAGTACTTC; CDR3 protein: CAWNVQVEETQYF
V gene: TRBV15; J gene: TRBJ2-3; D gene: TRBD2; clone size: once; CDR3 DNA: TGTGCCACCAGCAGAGGTAGCGGGAGGGCCTCAAATACGCAGTATTTT; CDR3 protein: CATSRGSGRASNTQYF
V gene: TRBV9; J gene: TRBJ1-2; D gene: TRBD1; clone size: NA; CDR3 DNA: TGTGCCAGCCTCGCTTTTGGACAGGCGGGAATGGGCGGCTACACCTTC; CDR3 protein: CASLAFGQAGMGGYTF
V gene: TRBV10-3; J gene: TRBJ2-6; D gene: NA; clone size: NA; CDR3 DNA: TGTGCCATCAGTGCAGGGGCTGGGGCCAACGTCCTGACTTTC; CDR3 protein: CAISAGAGANVLTF
V gene: TRBV6-5; J gene: TRBJ2-1; D gene: NA; clone size: NA; CDR3 DNA: TGTGCCAGCCAGATTTACAATGAGCAGTTCTTC; CDR3 protein: CASQIYNEQFF
V gene: TRBV18; J gene: TRBJ2-7; D gene: TRBD2; clone size: NA; CDR3 DNA: TGTGCCAGCTCACCTGGGGTTATAGCGGGAGTTTACGAGCAGTACTTC; CDR3 protein: CASSPGVIAGVYEQYF
V gene: TRBV27; J gene: TRBJ1-2; D gene: NA; clone size: NA; CDR3 DNA: TGTGCCAGCAGTTTATCGAAGGGGAACTATGGCTACACCTTC; CDR3 protein: CASSLSKGNYGYTF
V gene: TRBV5-6; J gene: TRBJ2-7; D gene: TRBD2; clone size: NA; CDR3 DNA: TGTGCCAGCAGCTATAGCGGGAGTCCCTACGAGCAGTACTTC; CDR3 protein: CASSYSGSPYEQYF
V gene: TRBV4-2; J gene: TRBJ1-3; D gene: NA; clone size: NA; CDR3 DNA: TGTGCCAGCAGCCCAGGACAGTACTCTGGAAACACCATATATTTT; CDR3 protein: CASSPGQYSGNTIYF
V gene: TRBV27; J gene: TRBJ2-1; D gene: TRBD2; clone size: NA; CDR3 DNA: TGTGCCAGCAGTGGAGGTCGGGGAGCGGGGGGGAGGATATCCTACAATGAGCAGTTCTTC; CDR3 protein: CASSGGRGAGGRISYNEQFF
V gene: TRBV28; J gene: TRBJ1-2; D gene: TRBD1; clone size: NA; CDR3 DNA: TGTGCCAGCAGTTTCCAACAACAGGGGCGGGGCTACACCTTC; CDR3 protein: CASSFQQQGRGYTF
V gene: TRBV7-6; J gene: TRBJ2-7; D gene: NA; clone size: NA; CDR3 DNA: TGTGCCAGCAGCTTAGCGGACAGCGACCCCCCCTACGAGCAGTACTTC; CDR3 protein: CASSLADSDPPYEQYF
V gene: TRBV7-9; J gene: TRBJ2-1; D gene: NA; clone size: once; CDR3 DNA: TGTGCCAGCAGCTTAGGGGCCTTCTTC; CDR3 protein: CASSLGAFF
V gene: TRBV6-5; J gene: TRBJ1-2; D gene: NA; clone size: few; CDR3 DNA: TGTGCCAGCACCCATCAGGAGGGTGGCTATGGCTACACCTTC; CDR3 protein: CASTHQEGGYGYTF
V gene: TRBV7-2; J gene: TRBJ2-6; D gene: NA; clone size: NA; CDR3 DNA: TGTGCCAGCAGCACTTCTGGGGCCAACGTCCTGACTTTC; CDR3 protein: CASSTSGANVLTF
V gene: TRBV2; J gene: TRBJ1-1; D gene: NA; clone size: NA; CDR3 DNA: TGTGCCAGCAGTGGGCGGATGAACACTGAAGCTTTCTTT; CDR3 protein: CASSGRMNTEAFF
V gene: TRBV15; J gene: TRBJ1-2; D gene: NA; clone size: NA; CDR3 DNA: TGTGCCACCAGCAGAGATTCGGGGGGCTATGGCTACACCTTC; CDR3 protein: CATSRDSGGYGYTF
V gene: TRBV6-1; J gene: TRBJ1-1; D gene: NA; clone size: NA; CDR3 DNA: TGTGCCAGCAGCCCAGGGGCCTATCGGGGAGCTTTCTTT; CDR3 protein: CASSPGAYRGAFF
V gene: TRBV7-9; J gene: TRBJ2-1; D gene: NA; clone size: NA; CDR3 DNA: TGTGCCAGCAGCTTAGCCGGGGGAAGTATCCTCAATGAGCAGTTCTTC; CDR3 protein: CASSLAGGSILNEQFF
V gene: TRBV6-1; J gene: TRBJ2-6; D gene: NA; clone size: few; CDR3 DNA: TGTGCCAGCAGTGCGTTACAGGGATCCGGGGCCAACGTCCTGACTTTC; CDR3 protein: CASSALQGSGANVLTF
V gene: TRBV15; J gene: TRBJ2-7; D gene: NA; clone size: NA; CDR3 DNA: TGTGCCACCAGCAGAGATTTGGGTAGCGTGAACGAGCAGTACTTC; CDR3 protein: CATSRDLGSVNEQYF
V gene: TRBV28; J gene: TRBJ2-5; D gene: TRBD1; clone size: NA; CDR3 DNA: TGTGCCAGCAGGGCCGGGACAGGGGAGCAGACCCAGTACTTC; CDR3 protein: CASRAGTGEQTQYF
V gene: TRBV5-1; J gene: TRBJ1-4; D gene: TRBD1; clone size: NA; CDR3 DNA: TGCGCCAGCAGCTTACAGGGGTTTAATGAAAAACTGTTTTTT; CDR3 protein: CASSLQGFNEKLFF
V gene: TRBV6-5; J gene: TRBJ1-4; D gene: NA; clone size: few; CDR3 DNA: TGTGCCAGCAGTTATGCTGGGGGGGCGGGTGAAAAACTGTTTTTT; CDR3 protein: CASSYAGGAGEKLFF
V gene: TRBV2; J gene: TRBJ1-2; D gene: NA; clone size: NA; CDR3 DNA: TGTGCCAGCAGTGCCGGGGTAAACCCTGGCTATGGCTACACCTTC; CDR3 protein: CASSAGVNPGYGYTF
V gene: TRBV30; J gene: TRBJ1-4; D gene: NA; clone size: NA; CDR3 DNA: TGTGCCTGGAGTGTGGCGGCAGGGGAAAAACTGTTTTTT; CDR3 protein: CAWSVAAGEKLFF
V gene: TRBV6-5; J gene: TRBJ1-1; D gene: NA; clone size: NA; CDR3 DNA: TGTGCCAGCAGTAGAGGGACATCGAACACTGAAGCTTTCTTT; CDR3 protein: CASSRGTSNTEAFF
V gene: TRBV7-2; J gene: TRBJ2-7; D gene: TRBD2; clone size: NA; CDR3 DNA: TGTGCCAGCAGCTTAGTTTATCCGCTAGCGGGAGGCTGGTACGAGCAGTACTTC; CDR3 protein: CASSLVYPLAGGWYEQYF
V gene: TRBV18; J gene: TRBJ1-6; D gene: NA; clone size: NA; CDR3 DNA: TGTGCCAGCTCACCCGTCCAGAACTCACCCCTCCACTTT; CDR3 protein: CASSPVQNSPLHF
V gene: TRBV5-1; J gene: TRBJ1-2; D gene: TRBD1; clone size: NA; CDR3 DNA: TGCGCCAGCTCCAAGGGGGACAGGGGGCCCGAATCCCTTAACTATGGCTACACCTTC; CDR3 protein: CASSKGDRGPESLNYGYTF